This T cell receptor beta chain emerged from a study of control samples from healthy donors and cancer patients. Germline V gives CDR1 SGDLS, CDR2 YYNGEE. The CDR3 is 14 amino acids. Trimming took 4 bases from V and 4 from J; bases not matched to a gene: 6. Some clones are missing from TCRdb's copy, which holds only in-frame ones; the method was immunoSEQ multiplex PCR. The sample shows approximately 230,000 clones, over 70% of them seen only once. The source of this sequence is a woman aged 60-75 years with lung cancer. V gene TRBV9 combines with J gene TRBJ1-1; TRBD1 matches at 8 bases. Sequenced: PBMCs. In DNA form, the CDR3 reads TGTGCCAGCAGCTCCACACAGGGGGGCACTGAAGCTTTCTTT. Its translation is CASSSTQGGTEAFF. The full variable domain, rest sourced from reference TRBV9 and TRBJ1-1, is DSGVTQTPKHLITATGQRVTLRCSPRSGDLSVYWYQQSLDQGLQFLIQYYNGEERAKGNILERFSAQQFPDLHSELNLSSLELGDSALYFCASSSTQGGTEAFFGQGTRLTVV.